This passage covers 27 T cell receptor beta chains from one sample sequenced in a study of blood T cells in healthy people across ages. A J-beta primer mix and a sample-barcoded 5' primer were used in a second PCR of roughly 7 to 12 cycles. TCRdb re-called the 5' RACE reads through MiXCR, storing one row per CDR3 protein. Altogether under 1 million distinct CDR3 sequences are present, around 43% being singletons, with the ten largest covering roughly 19%. Sequencing was done on a sample of blood. All receptors come from a man between 60 and 75 years old in good health.

This clonotype has more than one count but fewer than ten. The chain employs TRBV5-4 and TRBJ2-1; no reliable D call. The CDR3 runs to 13 residues. Trimming cost V 6 bases and J 2 bases, with 9 bases left between them. In germline, CDR1 is SGHNT, CDR2 YYREEE (reference sequence). The CDR3 bases are TGTGCCAGCATCAGGATGACCTACAATGAGCAGTTCTTC. Its translation: CASIRMTYNEQFF.

The chain joins TRBV4-3 to TRBJ2-7, with TRBD2 identical over 9 bases. In germline, CDR1 is LGHNA, CDR2 YSLEER. The CDR3 consists of 15 residues. The V and J ends lost 0 bases and 3 bases, in that order; junction bases with no gene match: 3. The CDR3 protein is CASSQDRSGGYEQYF. The CDR3 DNA sequence: TGCGCCAGCAGCCAAGATCGTAGCGGGGGCTACGAGCAGTACTTC.

There are a few counts of this clonotype. The chain links TRBV10-3 to TRBJ2-3; D possibly corresponds to TRBD2 (5 bases). Trimming took off 0 bases at V and 8 bases at J, with 12 bases between the two ends. CDR3 length equals 14 residues. The germline V gene encodes CDR1 ENHRY and CDR2 SYGVKD. In nucleotides, the CDR3 is TGTGCCATCAGTGAGTCCGGCTCCGAGGGTACGCAGTATTTT. Residues: CAISESGSEGTQYF.

The genes are TRBV7-2 and TRBJ2-3; D is uncertain. The length of the CDR3 is 15 residues. CDR1 SGHTA and CDR2 FQGNSA come from the germline V gene. V was shortened by 0 bases and J by 2 bases, with 9 bases between the two germline ends. CDR3 bases: TGTGCCAGCAGCTTAGCGGTAACCCTCACAGATACGCAGTATTTT. Translation: CASSLAVTLTDTQYF. Complete variable domain (other parts from reference TRBV7-2 and TRBJ2-3): GAGVSQSPSNKVTEKGKDVELRCDPISGHTALYWYRQSLGQGLEFLIYFQGNSAPDKSGLPSDRFSAERTGGSVSTLTIQRTQQEDSAVYLCASSLAVTLTDTQYFGPGTRLTVL.

The J gene is TRBJ1-2, the V gene TRBV20-1, with D hard to call. V was clipped by 3 bases and J by 7 bases, with 12 bases between them. Germline V gene data show CDR1 as DFQATT and CDR2 as SNEGSKA (reference sequence). The CDR3 runs to 12 residues. The CDR3 loop reads CSASFPISGYTF. For the CDR3, the DNA is TGCAGTGCTAGTTTTCCTATTTCTGGCTACACCTTC.

The chain employs TRBV6-2 or TRBV6-3 and TRBJ1-2; 8 bases match TRBD1. CDR1 and CDR2 from the germline V gene are MNHEY and SVGEGT. V dropped 4 bases and J dropped 2; count of bases not matched to a gene: 6. The CDR3 loop spans 15 amino acids. The CDR3 loop is CASSSPAGGNYGYTF. The CDR3 DNA is TGTGCCAGCAGTTCCCCCGCAGGGGGCAACTATGGCTACACCTTC.

This clonotype was observed a few times. The CDR3 coding sequence is TGCAGTGCTAGAGGGACAGGGTTTGAGCAGTTCTTC. Translation gives CSARGTGFEQFF. The V gene is TRBV20-1, the J gene TRBJ2-1; 8 nucleotides agree with TRBD1. Germline trimming cut 1 base from V and 9 bases from J; bases unmatched to any gene: 2. Germline assignment: CDR1 DFQATT and CDR2 SNEGSKA (reference sequence). This CDR3 region has 12 residues.

CDR3 protein: CASSYSYSGANVLTF. CDR3 coding DNA: TGTGCCAGCAGTTACTCTTATTCTGGGGCCAACGTCCTGACTTTC. The chain links TRBV6-5 to TRBJ2-6; no definite D call. V gave up 0 bases and J gave up 1 base, with 4 bases separating them. Germline V gene lookup returns CDR1 MNHEY and CDR2 SVGAGI. This CDR3 has 15 residues.

This clonotype was detected a few times. The chain joins TRBV6-5 to TRBJ2-1; the match to TRBD1 covers 8 bases. This CDR3 is built from 12 residues. Germline loops: CDR1 MNHEY, CDR2 SVGAGI. V lost 6 bases and J lost 12; bases outside the gene matches: 7. This CDR3 reads CASSARTGTQFF. CDR3 coding DNA: TGTGCCAGCAGCGCACGGACAGGGACGCAGTTCTTC.

About this clonotype itself: A much larger clone differs by one base, so this may be a read error. V is TRBV4-3 and J is TRBJ2-5; D is ambiguous. Trimming took 0 bases from V and 7 from J, leaving 15 bases between them. The CDR3 loop spans 15 amino acids. From germline, CDR1 is LGHNA and CDR2 YSLEER. The CDR3 region has the DNA TGCGCCAGCAGCCAAGAAGGTGGTAGTAAGGGGACCCAGTACTTC. Translating gives CASSQEGGSKGTQYF.

J is TRBJ1-1 and V is TRBV20-1; D may be TRBD1 (5 bases). The germline V gene encodes CDR1 DFQATT and CDR2 SNEGSKA (reference sequence). This CDR3 contains 15 residues. V was clipped by 5 bases and J by 1 base, with 17 bases between them. The CDR3 here is CSAARQKTANTEAFF. The DNA for the CDR3 is TGCAGTGCTGCAAGACAGAAAACCGCGAACACTGAAGCTTTCTTT.

This clonotype has only a few counts. The chain employs TRBV5-1 and TRBJ2-7; 16 nucleotides match TRBD2. V was clipped by 0 bases and J by 0 bases; unmatched bases: 9. The CDR3 is 20 amino acids. CDR1 is SGHRS, CDR2 YFSETQ, per germline. DNA of the CDR3: TGCGCCAGCAGCTTGGGGCCGGGACTAGCGGGGGGGCGAGTCTCCTACGAGCAGTACTTC. Translation: CASSLGPGLAGGRVSYEQYF.

The sample holds a few counts of this clonotype. The chain couples TRBV7-2 to TRBJ1-2, with 7 positions matching TRBD1. Germline-derived CDR1 and CDR2 are SGHTA and FQGNSA. The CDR3 spans 14 residues. V dropped 5 bases and J dropped 3; count of bases not matched to a gene: 6. CDR3 region: CASSEQGRDYGYTF. For the CDR3, the DNA is TGTGCCAGCAGCGAACAGGGGCGAGACTATGGCTACACCTTC.

The genes are TRBV14 and TRBJ2-7, with a possible D match to TRBD2 (5 bases). Germline CDR1 is SGHDN and CDR2 is FVKESK. Trimming took off 3 bases at V and 4 bases at J, with 13 bases between the two ends. This CDR3 has 14 residues. As DNA, the CDR3 is TGTGCCAGCAGCCATGGGCTAGCTAAGTACGAGCAGTACTTC. This codes for CASSHGLAKYEQYF.

This sequence joins TRBV28 and TRBJ2-1; D is possibly TRBD2 (6 bases). Germline values: CDR1 MDHEN, CDR2 SYDVKM. V was clipped by 5 bases and J by 0 bases, with 11 bases between them. The CDR3 loop spans 15 amino acids. The CDR3: CASSIRGTSYNEQFF. CDR3 nucleotides: TGTGCCAGCAGTATACGGGGGACCTCCTACAATGAGCAGTTCTTC.

The chain joins TRBV3-1 to TRBJ2-3; tentatively, D is TRBD2 (7 bases). Per germline, CDR1 LGHDT and CDR2 YNNKEL (reference sequence). V was cut by 1 base and J by 5 bases, with 16 bases left in between. This CDR3 contains 16 residues. CDR3 sequence: CASSQAGGAVGDTQYF. The CDR3 DNA sequence: TGTGCCAGCAGCCAAGCTGGGGGGGCCGTTGGAGATACGCAGTATTTT.

Concerning this clonotype: This may be a read error: a much more frequent sequence differs by one nucleotide. The gene calls are TRBV11-3 and TRBJ1-2, with TRBD1 matching over 9 bases. The germline gives CDR1 SGHNT, CDR2 YENEEA. The length of the CDR3 is 13 residues. The CDR3 DNA sequence: TGTGCCGGCAGCCTCCCGGACAGGGGCGGCTACACCTTC. Protein sequence: CAGSLPDRGGYTF.

The chain couples TRBV4-1 to TRBJ2-1; no definite D call. Trimming shortened V by 4 bases and J by 11 bases, and 15 bases separated the two germline ends. Germline CDR1 MGHRA, CDR2 YSYEKL. This CDR3 has 13 residues. CDR3 bases: TGCGCCAGCAGCCCCGACGTCTCAGAGAAGCAGTTCTTC. This codes for CASSPDVSEKQFF.

This clonotype was detected once. J is TRBJ2-5 and V is TRBV6-2 or TRBV6-3, with 11 bases lining up with TRBD1. The CDR3 covers 15 residues. V was pared by 6 bases and J by 11 bases, with 14 bases of the junction left unmatched. From germline, CDR1 is MNHEY and CDR2 SVGEGT. CDR3 protein: CASRSGQGVVNEQYF. The DNA of the CDR3 is TGTGCCAGCAGATCGGGACAGGGGGTAGTCAATGAGCAGTACTTC.

The V gene is TRBV12-3 or TRBV12-4, the J gene TRBJ2-3; 10 nucleotides line up with TRBD1. Trimming cost V 4 bases and J 6 bases; bases outside gene matches: 13. The CDR3 is made up of 17 amino acids. CDR3 protein: CASSSLSRTGGADTQYF. CDR3 sequence (DNA): TGTGCCAGCAGTTCCCTAAGCCGGACAGGGGGAGCGGATACGCAGTATTTT.

This clonotype has more than one count but fewer than ten. The rearrangement links TRBV5-5 to TRBJ1-4; 7 nucleotides match TRBD1. The ends lost 0 bases at V and 5 bases at J; junction bases unmatched: 1. This CDR3 has 14 amino acids. Per the germline V gene, CDR1 is SGHKS and CDR2 is YYEKEE (reference sequence). For the CDR3, the DNA is TGTGCCAGCAGCTTGGCCAGGGGGAATGAAAAACTGTTTTTT. Its translation is CASSLARGNEKLFF.

This clonotype was observed many times. The rearrangement joins TRBV5-1 to TRBJ1-2; D unresolved. V gave up 4 bases and J gave up 0 bases, with 13 bases separating them. The CDR3 runs 15 residues. The germline CDR1 and CDR2 sequences are SGHRS and YFSETQ. CDR3 region: CASSTDPGANYGYTF. CDR3 DNA sequence: TGCGCCAGCAGCACAGACCCCGGAGCTAACTATGGCTACACCTTC.

The table lists this clonotype with a few counts. This chain connects TRBV6-2 or TRBV6-3 to TRBJ1-1; the match to TRBD1 covers 7 bases. Germline lookup yields CDR1 MNHEY and CDR2 SVGEGT. There are 14 residues in the CDR3. The J segment lost 6 bases and the V segment lost 6 bases, leaving 10 bases of the junction unmatched. The CDR3 DNA reads TGTGCCAGCAGCCCCGGGAGGGGGCCCGCTGAAGCTTTCTTT. Amino acids: CASSPGRGPAEAFF.

The rearrangement uses TRBV7-9 and TRBJ2-7; a weak D match, TRBD1 (6 bases). CDR1 SEHNR and CDR2 FQNEAQ come from the germline V gene (reference sequence). The germline V and J ends were trimmed by 11 bases and 3 bases, with 11 bases remaining between them. This CDR3 contains 11 residues. The CDR3 reads CAGQGFYEQYF. The CDR3 DNA reads TGTGCCGGCCAGGGGTTCTACGAGCAGTACTTC.

The CDR3 coding sequence is TGCGCCAGCAGCCAAGATGGAGGGCGAGCGGTCGAGCAGTTCTTC. Residues: CASSQDGGRAVEQFF. This chain links TRBV4-3 with TRBJ2-1; D possibly corresponds to TRBD2 (6 bases). The V and J ends lost 0 bases and 10 bases respectively, with 16 bases between them. The CDR3 contains 15 residues. Germline loops: CDR1 LGHNA, CDR2 YSLEER.

The chain uses TRBV9 and TRBJ2-2; 9 nucleotides line up with TRBD1. J was trimmed by 6 bases and V by 3 bases; bases with no gene match: 6. Germline V gene lookup returns CDR1 SGDLS and CDR2 YYNGEE. The CDR3 runs 15 residues. The CDR3 nucleotides are TGTGCCAGCAGCGCAGGGACAGGGCGTGCCGGGGAGCTGTTTTTT. It encodes CASSAGTGRAGELFF.

On this clonotype: A much larger clone differs from this one at a single base, so this may be a read error. The gene calls are TRBV27 and TRBJ1-6; 7 bases agree with TRBD1. Germline V lookup: CDR1 MNHEY, CDR2 SMNVEV (reference sequence). The CDR3 covers 14 residues. The DNA for the CDR3 is TGTGCCAGCAGGCTGACAGGGTCCGGTTCACCCCCCCACTTT. It translates to CASRLTGSGSPPHF.